This entry lists 28 T cell receptor beta chains sequenced from one sample in a study of T cell responses to AZD1222 COVID-19 vaccine. Measured with immunoSEQ multiplex PCR; TCRdb has only the in-frame clones, and not every one. The table has about 100,000 clones, approximately 87% seen once. The sequencing here drew on peripheral blood, taken on day 0 of AZD1222 vaccination. The source of these receptors is an adult in good health.

The chain employs TRBV11-2 and TRBJ2-2; possible D gene TRBD2, 5 bases. This CDR3 spans 15 amino acids. Germline-derived CDR1 and CDR2 are SGHAT and FQNNGV. V was clipped by 0 bases and J by 2 bases, with 7 bases between them. For the CDR3, the DNA is TGTGCCAGCAGCTTAGATCGGGGAAACACCGGGGAGCTGTTTTTT. Its translation: CASSLDRGNTGELFF.

This chain connects TRBV18 to TRBJ1-2; D is possibly TRBD1 (5 bases). Germline CDR1 reads KGHSH; CDR2 reads LQKENI. Trimming took 2 bases from V and 8 from J, leaving 12 bases between them. CDR3 size: 13 residues. The CDR3 loop reads CASSPGALEGYTF. The CDR3 DNA sequence: TGTGCCAGCTCACCAGGGGCCCTGGAGGGCTACACCTTC.

V usage is TRBV4-2 and J usage is TRBJ1-6; no firm D call. V lost 1 base and J lost 10, with 8 bases in between. Per germline, CDR1 LGHNA and CDR2 YNFKEQ. The CDR3 sequence is 13 residues long. Written as DNA, the CDR3 is TGTGCCAGCAGCCAAGGGATAGGATCACCCCTCCACTTT. Translating gives CASSQGIGSPLHF.

This chain joins TRBV20-1 and TRBJ2-7; a weak D match, TRBD1 (5 bases). The CDR3 consists of 14 residues. Per the germline V gene, CDR1 is DFQATT and CDR2 is SNEGSKA (reference sequence). Trimming removed 3 bases from V and 3 bases from J, with 15 bases in between. This CDR3 reads CSASSWGVSYEQYF. The CDR3, as DNA: TGCAGTGCTAGTAGTTGGGGCGTAAGCTACGAGCAGTACTTC.

The rearrangement joins TRBV5-1 to TRBJ2-7; 9 bases match TRBD1. CDR1 SGHRS and CDR2 YFSETQ come from the germline V gene. J gave up 7 bases and V 4 bases, and 6 bases lay outside the gene matches. This CDR3 region has 13 residues. The CDR3 coding sequence is TGCGCCAGCAGCCCCTGGACAGGGGATGAGCAGTACTTC. It specifies CASSPWTGDEQYF.

In this sample, this clone turned up once. The V and J genes are TRBV7-2 and TRBJ1-3, with D maybe TRBD1 (5 bases). Germline values: CDR1 SGHTA, CDR2 FQGNSA. V was clipped by 7 bases and J by 4 bases, with 14 bases between them. This CDR3 has 14 amino acids. This CDR3 is CASTPGAHGNTIYF. The DNA of the CDR3 is TGTGCCAGCACCCCTGGGGCGCACGGAAACACCATATATTTT.

V is TRBV19 and J is TRBJ1-2; 9 nucleotides match TRBD1. The germline CDR1 and CDR2 sequences are LNHDA and SQIVND (reference sequence). The CDR3 has 18 amino acids. Trimming cost V 2 bases and J 5 bases; bases outside gene matches: 15. The CDR3 here is CASSIPGQGLGTLYGYTF. CDR3 coding DNA: TGTGCCAGTAGTATACCGGGACAGGGATTGGGCACCCTTTATGGCTACACCTTC.

The rearrangement joins TRBV7-2 to TRBJ1-3; D might be TRBD1 (5 bases). The V gene lost 4 bases and the J gene lost 2 bases, with 12 bases spanning the gap. Per germline, CDR1 SGHTA and CDR2 FQGNSA. CDR3 length: 15 amino acids. The CDR3, as DNA: TGTGCCAGCAGCTGGGGGGGAGGGGCTGGAAACACCATATATTTT. Translating it yields CASSWGGGAGNTIYF.

This chain uses TRBV4-3 with TRBJ2-1; TRBD1 aligns across 9 bases. After removal of 0 bases from V and 3 bases from J, the junction contained 3 bases not matched to a gene. Germline-derived CDR1 and CDR2 are LGHNA and YSLEER. The CDR3 totals 16 residues. The DNA for the CDR3 is TGCGCCAGCAGCCAAGAACCGGGACAGGGCTACAATGAGCAGTTCTTC. Translated: CASSQEPGQGYNEQFF.

The CDR3 nucleotides read TGTGCCAGCAGCTTAGAACACAGTTACGAGCAGTACTTC. Its translation is CASSLEHSYEQYF. The chain recombines TRBV7-9 with TRBJ2-7; D is ambiguous. The germline V gene has CDR1 SEHNR and CDR2 FQNEAQ (reference sequence). The V end was cut by 1 base, the J end by 4 bases, with 8 bases between. The CDR3 is 13 amino acids.

This chain joins TRBV20-1 and TRBJ1-1; D gene uncertain. Germline CDR1 reads DFQATT; CDR2 reads SNEGSKA (reference sequence). This CDR3 has 12 residues. V gave up 3 bases and J gave up 0 bases, with 5 bases separating them. The CDR3 protein is CSASLVNTEAFF. In DNA, the CDR3 is TGCAGTGCTAGTTTGGTGAACACTGAAGCTTTCTTT.

The chain carries TRBV7-9 and TRBJ2-2, with D unresolved. V lost 3 bases and J 1 base, leaving 9 bases between the germline ends. This CDR3 is 15 amino acids long. Germline lookup yields CDR1 SEHNR and CDR2 FQNEAQ (reference sequence). CDR3 in DNA: TGTGCCAGCAGCTTGTACATCGGGAACACCGGGGAGCTGTTTTTT. It yields the protein CASSLYIGNTGELFF.

V and J are TRBV4-1 and TRBJ2-7, with TRBD1 matching over 8 bases. Germline-derived CDR1 and CDR2 are MGHRA and YSYEKL. The V segment lost 2 bases and the J segment 0 bases; nucleotides outside the gene matches: 3. The CDR3 is 15 amino acids. The CDR3 loop reads CASSQRQGSSYEQYF. The CDR3 DNA is TGCGCCAGCAGCCAACGACAGGGGAGCTCCTACGAGCAGTACTTC.

The V call is TRBV13, the J call TRBJ2-1, with TRBD1 identical over 7 bases. Germline lookup yields CDR1 PRHDT and CDR2 FYEKMQ (reference sequence). The CDR3 spans 16 residues. The trim removed 0 bases at V and 6 bases at J, leaving 8 bases unmatched. The CDR3 DNA reads TGTGCCAGCAGCTTAGGCCGGGACAGCCCCCTCAATGAGCAGTTCTTC. It yields the protein CASSLGRDSPLNEQFF.

V is TRBV19 and J is TRBJ1-4; D gene uncertain. The CDR3 runs to 18 residues. Trimming pared 3 bases from V and 0 bases from J, leaving 17 bases between. Germline-derived CDR1 and CDR2 are LNHDA and SQIVND (reference sequence). The DNA for the CDR3 is TGTGCCAGTAGTATCCATCTTTTTTCGAGTGCAACTAATGAAAAACTGTTTTTT. Its protein product is CASSIHLFSSATNEKLFF.

V and J are TRBV5-6 and TRBJ1-5; D not certain. The V gene lost 0 bases and the J gene lost 4 bases, with 8 bases spanning the gap. Germline assignment: CDR1 SGHDT and CDR2 YYEEEE. The CDR3 is 14 residues long. The CDR3 DNA sequence: TGTGCCAGCAGCTTGGGCCGGTTAAATCAGCCCCAGCATTTT. It yields the protein CASSLGRLNQPQHF.

This clone showed up just a few times. This chain connects TRBV6-2 or TRBV6-3 to TRBJ1-1; D gene ambiguous. There are 14 residues in the CDR3. Germline CDR1 MNHEY, CDR2 SVGEGT. The germline V and J ends were trimmed by 2 bases and 5 bases, with 12 bases remaining between them. For the CDR3, the DNA is TGTGCCAGCAGTTACAGGGCGGAGAGGACTGAAGCTTTCTTT. Residues: CASSYRAERTEAFF.

The CDR3 DNA is TGTGCCAGCAGCTCGGCCGGGACAGGGATCTTAGAGACCCAGTACTTC. This gives the protein CASSSAGTGILETQYF. V gene TRBV5-5 combines with J gene TRBJ2-5; 9 nucleotides agree with TRBD1. Trimming removed 3 bases from V and 4 bases from J; junction bases left unmatched: 10. CDR1 is SGHKS and CDR2 is YYEKEE in the germline V gene (reference sequence). The CDR3 loop spans 16 amino acids. Full variable domain (outside the CDR3, taken from reference TRBV5-5 and TRBJ2-5): DAGVTQSPTHLIKTRGQQVTLRCSPISGHKSVSWYQQVLGQGPQFIFQYYEKEERGRGNFPDRFSARQFPNYSSELNVNALLLGDSALYLCASSSAGTGILETQYFGPGTRLLVL.

V gene TRBV20-1 combines with J gene TRBJ1-4; D is possibly TRBD1 (5 bases). Germline V lookup: CDR1 DFQATT, CDR2 SNEGSKA (reference sequence). Trimming took off 3 bases at V and 8 bases at J, with 19 bases between the two ends. The CDR3 is 15 residues long. CDR3 loop: CSASGRGRRGEKLFF. The CDR3 DNA is TGCAGTGCTAGTGGGAGGGGCCGGCGAGGGGAAAAACTGTTTTTT.

The genes are TRBV2 and TRBJ1-2; weak D call: TRBD1 (5 bases). The V end was cut by 3 bases, the J end by 4 bases, with 15 bases between. CDR3 length: 15 amino acids. Germline CDR1 reads SNHLY; CDR2 reads FYNNEI. CDR3 protein: CASSDRVKSVYGYTF. The CDR3 DNA reads as TGTGCCAGCAGTGACAGGGTGAAATCTGTCTATGGCTACACCTTC.

This sequence joins TRBV4-2 and TRBJ2-3; D is ambiguous. CDR1 and CDR2 (germline): LGHNA, YNFKEQ. V lost 0 bases, J lost 2 bases, and 6 bases lay in between. The CDR3 totals 14 residues. CDR3: CASSQEANTDTQYF. CDR3 nucleotides: TGTGCCAGCAGCCAAGAAGCCAACACAGATACGCAGTATTTT.

The rearrangement joins TRBV9 to TRBJ1-1; TRBD1 might be the D (5 bases). V lost 3 bases and J 1 base, leaving 13 bases between the germline ends. CDR1 is SGDLS and CDR2 is YYNGEE in the germline V gene. The CDR3 consists of 15 residues. CDR3 sequence reads: CASSGPLTANTEAFF. The CDR3 DNA follows: TGTGCCAGCAGCGGGCCACTGACAGCGAACACTGAAGCTTTCTTT.

The count of this clone is one. This chain links TRBV11-2 with TRBJ1-2; D may be TRBD1 (5 bases). CDR3 length: 15 residues. Trimming left V 2 bases short and J 1 base short, with 11 bases between. Germline loops: CDR1 SGHAT, CDR2 FQNNGV. The DNA for the CDR3 is TGTGCCAGCAGCTTACAGGGCGGATTTAACTATGGCTACACCTTC. Residues: CASSLQGGFNYGYTF.

This clone was observed a single time. The genes are TRBV6-5 and TRBJ2-4, with TRBD2 as a possible D gene (5 bases). The CDR3 covers 15 residues. Trimming left V 2 bases short and J 6 bases short, with 14 bases between. CDR1 and CDR2 from the germline V gene are MNHEY and SVGAGI. The DNA of the CDR3 is TGTGCCAGCAGTTACACCAACCCAACTAGAAACATTCAGTACTTC. This translates into CASSYTNPTRNIQYF.

This chain links TRBV10-2 with TRBJ1-2, with D tentatively TRBD1 (5 bases). The CDR3 length is 12 residues. V was trimmed by 9 bases and J by 4 bases, leaving 12 bases between them. Germline loops: CDR1 WSHSY, CDR2 SAAADI. CDR3 bases: TGCGCCAGTCTGCAGGGCCGCTATGGCTACACCTTC. This translates into CASLQGRYGYTF.

V and J are TRBV19 and TRBJ2-3; tentatively, D is TRBD2 (6 bases). The length of the CDR3 is 14 residues. Trimming took 4 bases from V and 3 from J, leaving 11 bases between them. Germline CDR1 LNHDA, CDR2 SQIVND (reference sequence). Here the CDR3 DNA reads TGTGCCAGTAGTAATCCAGGGAGGACAGATACGCAGTATTTT. Amino acid sequence: CASSNPGRTDTQYF. Using reference TRBV19 and TRBJ2-3 for the parts outside the CDR3, the full variable domain is DGGITQSPKYLFRKEGQNVTLSCEQNLNHDAMYWYRQDPGQGLRLIYYSQIVNDFQKGDIAEGYSVSREKKESFPLTVTSAQKNPTAFYLCASSNPGRTDTQYFGPGTRLTVL.

The genes are TRBV3-1 (or the pseudogene TRBV3-2) and TRBJ2-3; D is unresolved. CDR1 and CDR2 (germline): LGHDT, YNNKEL (reference sequence). CDR3 length: 16 amino acids. Trimming stripped 4 bases from V and 1 base from J, with 15 bases between. In DNA form, the CDR3 reads TGTGCCAGCAGCCCAACCCTTAATTTAGGCACAGATACGCAGTATTTT. The encoded protein is CASSPTLNLGTDTQYF.

The V and J genes are TRBV9 and TRBJ2-7; 9 bases are a match to TRBD1. The junction had 3 bases not matched to a gene; V was cut back by 0 bases and J by 5 bases. The CDR3 sequence is 14 residues long. Germline V lookup: CDR1 SGDLS, CDR2 YYNGEE. This CDR3 is CASSVGDRDHEQYF. The CDR3 coding sequence is TGTGCCAGCAGCGTAGGGGACAGGGATCACGAGCAGTACTTC. The variable domain in full, completed from reference TRBV9 and TRBJ2-7, reads DSGVTQTPKHLITATGQRVTLRCSPRSGDLSVYWYQQSLDQGLQFLIQYYNGEERAKGNILERFSAQQFPDLHSELNLSSLELGDSALYFCASSVGDRDHEQYFGPGTRLTVT.